A single sample is the source of the 28 T cell receptor beta chains below, sequenced in a study of human T cells and chemical hapten exposure (dated by TCRdb to the early 2020s). The library relied on RACE. TCRdb names NextSeq 500 as the instrument used. Using fastp trimming at Q25 and MiXCR clonotype assembly, TCRdb reanalyzed the public sequencing data and kept in-frame beta chains. Each CDR3 protein appears once, grouped with its most common genes and DNA. The sample includes 370,000 or so distinct CDR3 sequences, with roughly 4.8% observed a single time. The ten largest clones take up approximately 2.3% of the sample. The time point tag for this specimen amounts to: patch test 1, 2 weeks after DPC sensitization. According to the study, the label for this sample's treatment or condition signals: therapeutic diphenylcyclopropenone sensitization with weekly scalp DPC. The material sequenced was whole blood, taken in connection with sensitization to the hapten diphenylcyclopropenone (DPC). Receptors were obtained from a woman aged 45-65 years with alopecia areata. Some clones in this sample may be carry-over from other donors' samples.

This clonotype was observed at least ten times. The chain combines TRBV6-1 with TRBJ2-1, with TRBD2 matching over 9 bases. The CDR3 contains 18 residues. V lost 0 bases to trimming and J lost 5 bases; unmatched junction nucleotides: 11. Per the germline V gene, CDR1 is MNHNS and CDR2 is SASEGT. The DNA for the CDR3 is TGTGCCAGCAGTGAAGCGAGAATAGCGGGAGTATCACACAATGAGCAGTTCTTC. It yields the protein CASSEARIAGVSHNEQFF.

Many counts were recorded for this clonotype. This chain links TRBV20-1 with TRBJ2-4; 7 nucleotides match TRBD2. The CDR3 loop spans 14 amino acids. With 0 bases clipped from V and 8 bases from J, the junction kept 7 bases outside the gene matches. The germline V gene has CDR1 DFQATT and CDR2 SNEGSKA (reference sequence). This CDR3 reads CSAREGGRSYIQYF. As DNA, the CDR3 is TGCAGTGCTAGAGAGGGCGGGAGATCCTACATTCAGTACTTC.

This clonotype was seen once. Given a much more abundant clone one base away, this may be a read error. The gene calls are TRBV7-2 and TRBJ2-5, with D uncertain. Trimming took 5 bases from V and 1 from J, leaving 8 bases between them. CDR3 length: 13 amino acids. Germline loops: CDR1 SGHTA, CDR2 FQGNSA. In DNA form, the CDR3 reads TGTGCCAGCAGCCGGATAATCCAAGAGACCCAGTACTTC. This codes for CASSRIIQETQYF.

The CDR3 loop is CASGVGHRNTEAFF. The CDR3 DNA reads TGTGCCAGTGGAGTCGGACACCGGAACACTGAAGCTTTCTTT. The chain uses TRBV7-9 and TRBJ1-1; D is possibly TRBD1 (5 bases). CDR1 and CDR2 (germline): SEHNR, FQNEAQ (reference sequence). Trimming left V 9 bases short and J 1 base short, with 15 bases between. This CDR3 is built from 14 residues.

At least ten counts were recorded for this clonotype. The chain recombines TRBV10-2 with TRBJ2-2; no reliable D call. V dropped 1 base and J dropped 1 base, with 4 bases sitting between them. The CDR3 extends over 14 amino acids. Germline CDR1 WSHSY, CDR2 SAAADI. In DNA form, the CDR3 reads TGCGCCAGCAGTGAGTTCGGGAACACCGGGGAGCTGTTTTTT. Its translation is CASSEFGNTGELFF.

The chain is built from TRBV7-8 and TRBJ2-2; 7 bases fit TRBD2. The CDR3 runs to 17 residues. The V gene's germline CDR1 is SGHVS and CDR2 FQNEAQ. J gave up 5 bases and V 3 bases, and 12 bases lay outside the gene matches. The CDR3 region is CASSFPLTSAATGELFF. CDR3 bases: TGTGCCAGCAGCTTCCCCCTCACTAGCGCGGCGACCGGGGAGCTGTTTTTT.

The chain couples TRBV7-2 to TRBJ2-3; 7 bases align to TRBD2. Germline CDR1 is SGHTA and CDR2 is FQGNSA. This CDR3 comprises 14 residues. V shed 5 bases and J 5 bases; nucleotides not matched to a gene: 7. The CDR3 bases are TGTGCCAGCAGCCCTGGGACTACCAGAGATACGCAGTATTTT. The encoded protein is CASSPGTTRDTQYF.

There are many counts of this clonotype. The V call is TRBV25-1, the J call TRBJ2-7; TRBD1 might be the D (6 bases). CDR1 and CDR2 from the germline V gene are MGHDK and SYGVNS. The CDR3 totals 13 residues. Trimming cost V 10 bases and J 7 bases, with 20 bases left between them. CDR3 DNA: TGTGCCACCTCCGACAGGCCGTCGGGGGAGCAGTACTTC. It yields the protein CATSDRPSGEQYF.

Many counts were recorded for this clonotype. The rearrangement links TRBV10-3 to TRBJ1-1; 7 bases match TRBD1. The CDR3 has 12 residues. CDR1 is ENHRY, CDR2 SYGVKD, per germline. Trimming cost V 3 bases and J 7 bases; bases outside gene matches: 2. CDR3 coding DNA: TGTGCCATCAGTGACCGGGACAGTGAAGCTTTCTTT. Its translation: CAISDRDSEAFF.

This clonotype was detected many times. The V call is TRBV28, the J call TRBJ2-3; 10 positions match TRBD2. The germline V gene has CDR1 MDHEN and CDR2 SYDVKM. V was pared by 5 bases and J by 4 bases, with 3 bases of the junction left unmatched. This CDR3 contains 14 residues. CDR3 region: CASSPLAGADTQYF. The CDR3 DNA is TGTGCCAGCAGTCCGCTAGCGGGAGCAGATACGCAGTATTTT.

This clonotype was counted only a few times. The J gene is TRBJ2-5, the V gene TRBV29-1, with a possible D match to TRBD1 (5 bases). CDR3 length: 12 residues. Germline lookup yields CDR1 SQVTM and CDR2 ANQGSEA. Trimming stripped 7 bases from V and 0 bases from J, with 9 bases between. CDR3 sequence reads: CSGGHDQETQYF. CDR3 nucleotides: TGCAGCGGGGGCCACGACCAAGAGACCCAGTACTTC. The complete variable domain, with remaining parts taken from reference TRBV29-1 and TRBJ2-5, reads SAVISQKPSRDICQRGTSLTIQCQVDSQVTMMFWYRQQPGQSLTLIATANQGSEATYESGFVIDKFPISRPNLTFSTLTVSNMSPEDSSIYLCSGGHDQETQYFGPGTRLLVL.

A few counts support this clonotype. The rearrangement links TRBV10-3 to TRBJ1-2; possibly TRBD1 for D (6 bases). The CDR3 contains 14 residues. With 2 bases removed from V and 8 bases from J, the gap between germline ends came to 15 bases. CDR1 and CDR2 from the germline V gene are ENHRY and SYGVKD. CDR3 loop: CAISETTGNGGYTF. The CDR3 DNA is TGTGCCATCAGTGAGACTACAGGGAATGGCGGCTACACCTTC.

In its sample, this clonotype was seen many times. The rearrangement links TRBV4-1 to TRBJ2-7; 9 positions agree with TRBD1. V lost 1 base, J lost 7 bases, and 8 bases stayed unmatched. Germline values: CDR1 MGHRA, CDR2 YSYEKL. The CDR3 has 15 amino acids. The CDR3 DNA follows: TGCGCCAGCAGCCAAGTCTTACAGGGGGCGTTTGAGCAGTACTTC. This sequence encodes CASSQVLQGAFEQYF.

This clonotype was recorded at least ten times. The chain uses TRBV11-2 and TRBJ2-7, with 13 bases aligning to TRBD2. Germline V gene sequence: CDR1 SGHAT, CDR2 FQNNGV. The CDR3 covers 17 residues. V was pared by 3 bases and J by 1 base, with 6 bases of the junction left unmatched. Written as DNA, the CDR3 is TGTGCCAGCAGCTTGGGACTAGCGGGAACCGGATCCTACGAGCAGTACTTC. This codes for CASSLGLAGTGSYEQYF.

This clonotype was detected ten times or more. The chain uses TRBV12-3 or TRBV12-4 and TRBJ1-1; no clear D. Trimming cost V 4 bases and J 1 base, with 10 bases left between them. The CDR3 has 14 amino acids. The DNA for the CDR3 is TGTGCCAGCAGTTGGGTCAGCAGGAACACTGAAGCTTTCTTT. Translating gives CASSWVSRNTEAFF.

This clonotype was found many times. The chain recombines TRBV6-5 with TRBJ2-3, with 16 bases that match TRBD2. CDR3 length equals 16 residues. The trim removed 2 bases at V and 5 bases at J, leaving 1 base unmatched. The germline gives CDR1 MNHEY, CDR2 SVGAGI. The CDR3 DNA sequence: TGTGCCAGCAGTTACGGGACTAGCGGGAGGGGAGATACGCAGTATTTT. Amino acid sequence: CASSYGTSGRGDTQYF.

This sequence joins TRBV29-1 and TRBJ1-1, with D maybe TRBD1 (6 bases). Germline V gives CDR1 SQVTM, CDR2 ANQGSEA. CDR3 size: 18 residues. Trimming took 0 bases from V and 5 from J, leaving 25 bases between them. CDR3 DNA: TGCAGCGTTGAAGATCGCGCAGGGCAGGGGTTGGAAGGGACTGAAGCTTTCTTT. Protein: CSVEDRAGQGLEGTEAFF.

This clonotype has at least ten counts. The chain links TRBV27 to TRBJ2-7, with D possibly matching TRBD2 (5 bases). The CDR3 length is 12 residues. Trimming cost V 2 bases and J 6 bases, with 8 bases left between them. Per germline, CDR1 MNHEY and CDR2 SMNVEV (reference sequence). For the CDR3, the DNA is TGTGCCAGCAGTTTAAGCGGTTCCGAGCAGTACTTC. Translating it yields CASSLSGSEQYF.

This clonotype was counted many times. The chain links TRBV20-1 to TRBJ2-7, with D perhaps TRBD1 (6 bases). This CDR3 has 15 amino acids. Germline V lookup: CDR1 DFQATT, CDR2 SNEGSKA (reference sequence). Trimming removed 6 bases from V and 5 bases from J, with 23 bases in between. The CDR3 nucleotides are TGCAGTGCCACCCCCGTCAGGCAGGGGAGACACGAGCAGTACTTC. Translation: CSATPVRQGRHEQYF.

The chain is built from TRBV27 and TRBJ2-5, with TRBD2 matching 10 bases. The CDR3 consists of 16 residues. Trimming cost V 10 bases and J 1 base; bases outside gene matches: 12. The V gene's germline CDR1 is MNHEY and CDR2 SMNVEV (reference sequence). The CDR3 sequence: CATAPSGTSAQETQYF. CDR3 in DNA: TGTGCCACCGCGCCCTCCGGGACTAGCGCCCAAGAGACCCAGTACTTC.

The chain is built from TRBV6-6 and TRBJ2-3; either TRBD1 or TRBD2 may fit D (5 bases each). The CDR3 totals 16 residues. Germline V gives CDR1 MNHNY, CDR2 SVGAGI (reference sequence). V lost 4 bases and J 4 bases, leaving 18 bases between the germline ends. CDR3 nucleotide sequence: TGTGCCAGCAGTTCCCCCGTTGGGGACCAGGCAGATACGCAGTATTTT. It yields the protein CASSSPVGDQADTQYF.

Many counts were recorded for this clonotype. The V call is TRBV20-1, the J call TRBJ2-5; TRBD2 aligns across 9 bases. In germline, CDR1 is DFQATT, CDR2 SNEGSKA (reference sequence). Unmatched junction bases numbered 11, after V lost 2 bases and J lost 4 bases. CDR3 size: 16 residues. CDR3 nucleotide sequence: TGCAGTGCTAGAAGTCCACCCTTAGCGGGAGTAGAGACCCAGTACTTC. Protein: CSARSPPLAGVETQYF.

This clonotype has at least ten counts. The V call is TRBV9, the J call TRBJ1-2; D call uncertain. V was trimmed by 10 bases and J by 5 bases, leaving 15 bases between them. The CDR3 loop spans 12 amino acids. Germline V CDR1 and CDR2: SGDLS, YYNGEE. CDR3 amino acids: CALSPGVYGYTF. The CDR3 DNA sequence: TGTGCCCTAAGCCCGGGCGTTTATGGCTACACCTTC.

This clonotype was seen at least ten times. This chain uses TRBV7-9 with TRBJ1-1; D is unresolved. CDR3 length: 13 residues. V was shortened by 5 bases and J by 1 base, with 8 bases between the two germline ends. Germline CDR1 is SEHNR and CDR2 is FQNEAQ (reference sequence). The CDR3 nucleotides read TGTGCCAGCAGCCCGCAGGCGAACACTGAAGCTTTCTTT. Translation gives CASSPQANTEAFF. The full variable domain, in which reference TRBV7-9 and TRBJ1-1 provide the parts outside the CDR3, is DTGVSQNPRHKITKRGQNVTFRCDPISEHNRLYWYRQTLGQGPEFLTYFQNEAQLEKSRLLSDRFSAERPKGSFSTLEIQRTEQGDSAMYLCASSPQANTEAFFGQGTRLTVV.

There are a few counts of this clonotype. The rearrangement joins TRBV7-2 to TRBJ2-7; D is ambiguous. This CDR3 has 14 amino acids. V shed 5 bases and J shed 3 bases, with 14 bases lying between them. Germline V gene data show CDR1 as SGHTA and CDR2 as FQGNSA. DNA for the CDR3: TGTGCCAGCAGCCCCGGCCCCGGCGGCTACGAGCAGTACTTC. Its protein product is CASSPGPGGYEQYF.

This clonotype was detected only a few times. The chain couples TRBV5-4 to TRBJ2-5; no firm D call. CDR1 SGHNT and CDR2 YYREEE come from the germline V gene (reference sequence). CDR3 size: 15 residues. Trimming shortened V by 4 bases and J by 4 bases, and 17 bases separated the two germline ends. CDR3: CASSPSSTWGETQYF. The CDR3 bases are TGTGCCAGCAGCCCCAGCTCCACCTGGGGAGAGACCCAGTACTTC.

This clonotype was seen ten or more times. The gene calls are TRBV29-1 and TRBJ1-1; D not certain. The V gene lost 2 bases and the J gene lost 8 bases, with 9 bases spanning the gap. This CDR3 has 11 residues. CDR1 is SQVTM, CDR2 ANQGSEA, per germline. Written as DNA, the CDR3 is TGCAGCGTTGAAACCTCCAGGGAAGCTTTCTTT. This gives the protein CSVETSREAFF.

This clonotype was counted many times. The V call is TRBV10-3, the J call TRBJ2-7; tentatively, D is TRBD1 or TRBD2 (6 bases each). The germline V gene has CDR1 ENHRY and CDR2 SYGVKD. This CDR3 region has 13 residues. The V gene lost 6 bases and the J gene lost 6 bases, with 15 bases spanning the gap. The DNA for the CDR3 is TGTGCCATCAGGGCCGAGGGGGGCGGCGAGCAGTACTTC. Translation gives CAIRAEGGGEQYF.